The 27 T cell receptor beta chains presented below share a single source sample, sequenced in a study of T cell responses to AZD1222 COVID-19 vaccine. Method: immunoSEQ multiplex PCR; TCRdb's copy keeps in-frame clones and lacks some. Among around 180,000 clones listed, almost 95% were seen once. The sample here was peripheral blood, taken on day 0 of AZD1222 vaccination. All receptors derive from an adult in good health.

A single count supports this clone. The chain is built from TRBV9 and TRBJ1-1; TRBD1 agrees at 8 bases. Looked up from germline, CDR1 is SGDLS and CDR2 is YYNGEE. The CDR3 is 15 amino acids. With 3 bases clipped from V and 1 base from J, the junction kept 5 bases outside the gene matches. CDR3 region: CASSGRGTGNTEAFF. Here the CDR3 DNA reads TGTGCCAGCAGCGGTCGGGGGACAGGGAACACTGAAGCTTTCTTT.

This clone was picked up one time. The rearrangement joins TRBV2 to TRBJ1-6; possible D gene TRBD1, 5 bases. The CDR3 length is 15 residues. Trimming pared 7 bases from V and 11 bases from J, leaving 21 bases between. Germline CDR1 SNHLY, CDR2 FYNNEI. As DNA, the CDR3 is TGTGCCAGCAAGGGGAGGGTGGGACCTATGGCACCCCTCCACTTT. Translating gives CASKGRVGPMAPLHF.

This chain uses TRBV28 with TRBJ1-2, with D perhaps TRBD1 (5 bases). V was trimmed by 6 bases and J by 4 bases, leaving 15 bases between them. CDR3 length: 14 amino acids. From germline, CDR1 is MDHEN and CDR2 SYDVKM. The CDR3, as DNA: TGTGCCAGCAGACCGGGACTTCGGCCCTATGGCTACACCTTC. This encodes CASRPGLRPYGYTF.

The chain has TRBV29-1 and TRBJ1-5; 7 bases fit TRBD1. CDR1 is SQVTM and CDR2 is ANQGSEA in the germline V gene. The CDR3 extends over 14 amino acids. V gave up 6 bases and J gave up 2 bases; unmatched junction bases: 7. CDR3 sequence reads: CSVDGGQGNQPQHF. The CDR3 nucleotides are TGCAGCGTCGATGGCGGACAGGGCAATCAGCCCCAGCATTTT.

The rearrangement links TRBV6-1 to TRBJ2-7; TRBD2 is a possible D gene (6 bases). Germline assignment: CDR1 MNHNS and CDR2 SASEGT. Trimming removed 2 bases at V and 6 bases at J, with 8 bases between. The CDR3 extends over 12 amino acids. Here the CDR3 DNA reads TGTGCCAGCAGTGAATGGGGAGGCGAGCAGTACTTC. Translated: CASSEWGGEQYF.

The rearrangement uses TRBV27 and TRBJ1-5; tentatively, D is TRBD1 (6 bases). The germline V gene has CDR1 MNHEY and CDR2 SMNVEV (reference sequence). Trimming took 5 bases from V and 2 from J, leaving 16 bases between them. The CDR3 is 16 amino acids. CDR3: CASSAARGWGNQPQHF. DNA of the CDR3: TGTGCCAGCAGTGCAGCCAGGGGTTGGGGCAATCAGCCCCAGCATTTT.

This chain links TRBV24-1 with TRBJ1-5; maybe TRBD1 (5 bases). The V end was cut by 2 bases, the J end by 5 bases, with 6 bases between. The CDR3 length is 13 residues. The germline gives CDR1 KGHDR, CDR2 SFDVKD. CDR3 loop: CATSDWGDQPQHF. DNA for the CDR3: TGTGCCACCAGTGATTGGGGGGATCAGCCCCAGCATTTT.

CDR3 residues: CASSLSNEKLFF. The DNA of the CDR3 is TGTGCCAGCAGCCTCTCAAATGAAAAACTGTTTTTT. This sequence joins TRBV3-1 (or the pseudogene TRBV3-2) and TRBJ1-4; D gene uncertain. Trimming left V 4 bases short and J 5 bases short, with 5 bases between. This CDR3 is 12 amino acids long. Germline assignment: CDR1 LGHDT and CDR2 YNNKEL (reference sequence).

The CDR3 region is CASSPRTALDEQYF. CDR3 nucleotides: TGTGCCAGCAGCCCAAGGACAGCCCTGGACGAGCAGTACTTC. This chain connects TRBV7-2 to TRBJ2-7; weak D call: TRBD1 (6 bases). V was cut by 5 bases and J by 5 bases, with 16 bases left in between. The CDR3 contains 14 residues. Germline values: CDR1 SGHTA, CDR2 FQGNSA. Supplemented by reference TRBV7-2 and TRBJ2-7, the full variable domain reads GAGVSQSPSNKVTEKGKDVELRCDPISGHTALYWYRQSLGQGLEFLIYFQGNSAPDKSGLPSDRFSAERTGGSVSTLTIQRTQQEDSAVYLCASSPRTALDEQYFGPGTRLTVT.

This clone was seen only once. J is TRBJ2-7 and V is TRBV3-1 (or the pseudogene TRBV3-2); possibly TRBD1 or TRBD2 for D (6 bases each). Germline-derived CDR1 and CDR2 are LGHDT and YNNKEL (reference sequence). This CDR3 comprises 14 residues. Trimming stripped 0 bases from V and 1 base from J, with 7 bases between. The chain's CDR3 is CASSQEGGSYEQYF. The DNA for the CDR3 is TGTGCCAGCAGCCAAGAAGGGGGGTCCTACGAGCAGTACTTC.

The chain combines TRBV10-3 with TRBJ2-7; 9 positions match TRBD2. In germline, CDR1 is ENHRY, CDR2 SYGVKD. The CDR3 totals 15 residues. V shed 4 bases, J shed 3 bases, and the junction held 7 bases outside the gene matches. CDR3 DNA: TGTGCCATCAGTGGCGGGAGGGCGTCATTCTACGAGCAGTACTTC. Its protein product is CAISGGRASFYEQYF.

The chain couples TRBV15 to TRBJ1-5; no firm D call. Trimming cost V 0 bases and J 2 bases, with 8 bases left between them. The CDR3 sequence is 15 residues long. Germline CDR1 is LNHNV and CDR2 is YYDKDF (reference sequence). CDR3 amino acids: CATSRDRPRNQPQHF. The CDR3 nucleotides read TGTGCCACCAGCAGAGATCGTCCGCGCAATCAGCCCCAGCATTTT.

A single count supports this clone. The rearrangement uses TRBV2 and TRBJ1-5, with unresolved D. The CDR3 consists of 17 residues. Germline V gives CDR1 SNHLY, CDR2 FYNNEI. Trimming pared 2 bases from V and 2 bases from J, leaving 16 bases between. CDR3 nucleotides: TGTGCCAGCAGTGAATATGGAGGGTGGTCCCGCAATCAGCCCCAGCATTTT. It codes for CASSEYGGWSRNQPQHF.

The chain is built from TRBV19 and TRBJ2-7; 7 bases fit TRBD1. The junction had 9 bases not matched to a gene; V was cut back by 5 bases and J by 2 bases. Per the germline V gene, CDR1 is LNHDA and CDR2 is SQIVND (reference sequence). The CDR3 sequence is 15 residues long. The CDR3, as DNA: TGTGCCAGTAGTGAGGCCGGGACAGATACCTACGAGCAGTACTTC. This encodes CASSEAGTDTYEQYF.

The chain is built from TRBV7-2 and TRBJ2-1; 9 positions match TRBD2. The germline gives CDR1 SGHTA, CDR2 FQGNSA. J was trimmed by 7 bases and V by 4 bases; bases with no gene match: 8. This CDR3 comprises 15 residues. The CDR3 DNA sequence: TGTGCCAGCAGCTCCACCGGGACTAGCAGTAATGAGCAGTTCTTC. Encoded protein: CASSSTGTSSNEQFF.

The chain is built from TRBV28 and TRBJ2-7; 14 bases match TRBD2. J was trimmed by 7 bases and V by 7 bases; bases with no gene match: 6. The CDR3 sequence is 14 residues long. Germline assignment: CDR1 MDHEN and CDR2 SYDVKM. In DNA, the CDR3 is TGTGCCAGCAAGGGACTAGCGGGAGTCTGGGAGCAGTACTTC. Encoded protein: CASKGLAGVWEQYF. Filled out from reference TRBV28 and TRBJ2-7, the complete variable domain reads DVKVTQSSRYLVKRTGEKVFLECVQDMDHENMFWYRQDPGLGLRLIYFSYDVKMKEKGDIPEGYSVSREKKERFSLILESASTNQTSMYLCASKGLAGVWEQYFGPGTRLTVT.

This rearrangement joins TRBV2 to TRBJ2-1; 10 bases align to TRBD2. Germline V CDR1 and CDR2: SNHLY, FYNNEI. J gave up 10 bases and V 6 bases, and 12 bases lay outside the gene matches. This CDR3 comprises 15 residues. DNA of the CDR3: TGTGCCAGCAGGGCCGGACTAGCGGATACAAGAGAGCAGTTCTTC. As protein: CASRAGLADTREQFF. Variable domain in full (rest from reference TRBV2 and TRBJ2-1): EPEVTQTPSHQVTQMGQEVILRCVPISNHLYFYWYRQILGQKVEFLVSFYNNEISEKSEIFDDQFSVERPDGSNFTLKIRSTKLEDSAMYFCASRAGLADTREQFFGPGTRLTVL.

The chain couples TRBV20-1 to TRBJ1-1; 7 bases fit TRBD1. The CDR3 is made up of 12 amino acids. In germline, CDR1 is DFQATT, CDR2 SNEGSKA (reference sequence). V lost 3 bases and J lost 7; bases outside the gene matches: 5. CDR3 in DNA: TGCAGTGCTAGTCAGGGGGTGATTGAAGCTTTCTTT. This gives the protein CSASQGVIEAFF.

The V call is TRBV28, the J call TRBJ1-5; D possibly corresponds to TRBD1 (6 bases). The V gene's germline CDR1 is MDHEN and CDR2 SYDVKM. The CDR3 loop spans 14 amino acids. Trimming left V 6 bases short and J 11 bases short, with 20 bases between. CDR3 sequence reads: CASSLSGGASAQHF. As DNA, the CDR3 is TGTGCCAGCAGCCTTTCGGGGGGGGCCTCCGCCCAGCATTTT.

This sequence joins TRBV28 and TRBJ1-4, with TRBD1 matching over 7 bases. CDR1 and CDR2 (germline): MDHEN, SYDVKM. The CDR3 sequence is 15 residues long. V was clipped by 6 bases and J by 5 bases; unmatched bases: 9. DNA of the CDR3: TGTGCCAGCAGCCGTGGAGGGGGCCAGAATGAAAAACTGTTTTTT. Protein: CASSRGGGQNEKLFF.

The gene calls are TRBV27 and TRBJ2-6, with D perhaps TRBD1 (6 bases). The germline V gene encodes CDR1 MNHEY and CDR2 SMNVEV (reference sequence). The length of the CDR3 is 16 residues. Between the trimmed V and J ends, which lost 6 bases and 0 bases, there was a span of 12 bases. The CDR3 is CASSPTGPSGANVLTF. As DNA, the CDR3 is TGTGCCAGCAGCCCGACAGGACCCTCTGGGGCCAACGTCCTGACTTTC.

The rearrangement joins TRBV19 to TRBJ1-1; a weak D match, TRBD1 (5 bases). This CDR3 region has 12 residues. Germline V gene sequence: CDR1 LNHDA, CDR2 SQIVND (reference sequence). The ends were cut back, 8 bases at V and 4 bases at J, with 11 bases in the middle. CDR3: CASAMGRTEAFF. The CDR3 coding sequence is TGTGCCAGTGCAATGGGGCGCACTGAAGCTTTCTTT.

The CDR3 coding sequence is TGTGCCACTTTTTCCGCCGGGACAGGGAATACCGGGGAGCTGTTTTTT. Translated, it gives CATFSAGTGNTGELFF. This chain joins TRBV19 and TRBJ2-2; 9 bases align to TRBD1. The CDR3 runs to 16 residues. Germline lookup yields CDR1 LNHDA and CDR2 SQIVND (reference sequence). V dropped 10 bases and J dropped 5; count of bases not matched to a gene: 14.

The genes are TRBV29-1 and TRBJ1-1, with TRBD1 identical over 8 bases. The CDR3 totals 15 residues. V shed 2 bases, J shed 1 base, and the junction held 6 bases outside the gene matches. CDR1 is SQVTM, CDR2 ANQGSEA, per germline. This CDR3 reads CSVERQGPGNTEAFF. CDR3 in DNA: TGCAGCGTTGAAAGACAGGGGCCTGGGAACACTGAAGCTTTCTTT.

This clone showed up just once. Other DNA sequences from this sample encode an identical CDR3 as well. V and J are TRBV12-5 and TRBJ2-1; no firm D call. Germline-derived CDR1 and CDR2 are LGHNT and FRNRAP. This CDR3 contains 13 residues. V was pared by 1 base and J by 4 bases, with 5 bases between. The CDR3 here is CASGLDSYNEQFF. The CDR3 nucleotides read TGTGCTAGTGGTTTGGACAGTTACAATGAGCAGTTCTTC.

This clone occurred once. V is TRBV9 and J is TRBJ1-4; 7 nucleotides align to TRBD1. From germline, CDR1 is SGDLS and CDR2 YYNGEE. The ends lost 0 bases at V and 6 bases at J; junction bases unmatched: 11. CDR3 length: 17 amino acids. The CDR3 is CASSVALGGTEDEKLFF. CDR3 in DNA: TGTGCCAGCAGCGTAGCTCTAGGTGGGACAGAGGATGAAAAACTGTTTTTT.

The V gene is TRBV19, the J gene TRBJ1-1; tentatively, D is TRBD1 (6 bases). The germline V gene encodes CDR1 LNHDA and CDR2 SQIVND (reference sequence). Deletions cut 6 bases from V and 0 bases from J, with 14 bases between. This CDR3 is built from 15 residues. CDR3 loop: CASRTPGQMNTEAFF. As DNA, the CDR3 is TGTGCCAGTAGGACCCCGGGACAAATGAACACTGAAGCTTTCTTT.